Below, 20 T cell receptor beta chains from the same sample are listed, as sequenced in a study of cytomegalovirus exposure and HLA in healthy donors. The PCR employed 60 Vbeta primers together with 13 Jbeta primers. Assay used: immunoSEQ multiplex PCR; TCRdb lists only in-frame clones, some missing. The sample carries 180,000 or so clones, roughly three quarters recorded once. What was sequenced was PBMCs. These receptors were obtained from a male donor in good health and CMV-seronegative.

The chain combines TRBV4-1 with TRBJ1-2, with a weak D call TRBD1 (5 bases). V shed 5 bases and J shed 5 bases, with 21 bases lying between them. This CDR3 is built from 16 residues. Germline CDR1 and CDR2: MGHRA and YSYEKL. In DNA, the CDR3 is TGCGCCAGCAGCTTAGCGGGACCGGGGTTGAAGTATGGCTACACCTTC. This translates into CASSLAGPGLKYGYTF.

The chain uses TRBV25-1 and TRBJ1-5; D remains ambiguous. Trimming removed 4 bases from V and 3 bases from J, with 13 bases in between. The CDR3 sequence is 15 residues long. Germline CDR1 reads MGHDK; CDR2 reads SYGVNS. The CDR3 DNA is TGTGCCAGCAGTGGCGGGAAGGAGTACAATCAGCCCCAGCATTTT. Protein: CASSGGKEYNQPQHF.

The CDR3 DNA sequence: TGTGCCAGCAGCGTAGGGGACTACCGCACCGGGGAGCTGTTTTTT. Translated, it gives CASSVGDYRTGELFF. This chain joins TRBV9 and TRBJ2-2; 7 bases align to TRBD2. The CDR3 length is 15 residues. With 0 bases clipped from V and 4 bases from J, the junction kept 3 bases outside the gene matches. From germline, CDR1 is SGDLS and CDR2 YYNGEE.

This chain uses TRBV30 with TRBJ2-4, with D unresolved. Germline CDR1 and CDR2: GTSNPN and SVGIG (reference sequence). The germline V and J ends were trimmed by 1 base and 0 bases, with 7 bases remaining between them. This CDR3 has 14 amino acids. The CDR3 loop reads CAWSEQLAKNIQYF. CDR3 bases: TGTGCCTGGAGTGAGCAACTAGCCAAAAACATTCAGTACTTC.

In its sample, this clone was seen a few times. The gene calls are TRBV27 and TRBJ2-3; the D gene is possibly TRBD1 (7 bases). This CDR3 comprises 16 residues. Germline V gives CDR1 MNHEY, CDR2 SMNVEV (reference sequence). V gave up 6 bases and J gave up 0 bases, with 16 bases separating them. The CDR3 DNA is TGTGCCAGCAGGGCCGGGGGACAGACTAGCACAGATACGCAGTATTTT. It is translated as CASRAGGQTSTDTQYF.

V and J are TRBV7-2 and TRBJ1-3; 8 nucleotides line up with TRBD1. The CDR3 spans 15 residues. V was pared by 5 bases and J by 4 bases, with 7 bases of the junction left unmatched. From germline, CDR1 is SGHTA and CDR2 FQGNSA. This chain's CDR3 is CASSPLGTGGNTIYF. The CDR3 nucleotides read TGTGCCAGCAGCCCCCTGGGGACAGGAGGAAACACCATATATTTT.

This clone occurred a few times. The DNA of the CDR3 is TGTGCCAGCAGCTTAGTCCGCGACACTGAAGCTTTCTTT. As protein: CASSLVRDTEAFF. The V and J genes are TRBV7-9 and TRBJ1-1; no clear D. Per the germline V gene, CDR1 is SEHNR and CDR2 is FQNEAQ (reference sequence). V was pared by 1 base and J by 3 bases, with 6 bases between. This CDR3 has 13 residues.

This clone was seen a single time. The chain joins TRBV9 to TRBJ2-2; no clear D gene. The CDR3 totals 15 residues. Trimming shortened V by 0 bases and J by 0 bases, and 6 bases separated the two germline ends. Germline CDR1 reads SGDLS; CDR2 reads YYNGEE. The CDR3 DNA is TGTGCCAGCAGCGTAGACGGAGCGAACACCGGGGAGCTGTTTTTT. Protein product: CASSVDGANTGELFF.

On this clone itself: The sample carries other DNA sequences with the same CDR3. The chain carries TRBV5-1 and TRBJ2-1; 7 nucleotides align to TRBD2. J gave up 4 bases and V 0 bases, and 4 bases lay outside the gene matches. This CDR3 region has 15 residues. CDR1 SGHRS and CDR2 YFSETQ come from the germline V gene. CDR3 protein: CASSLVLADYNEQFF. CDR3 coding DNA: TGCGCCAGCAGCTTGGTTCTAGCGGATTACAATGAGCAGTTCTTC.

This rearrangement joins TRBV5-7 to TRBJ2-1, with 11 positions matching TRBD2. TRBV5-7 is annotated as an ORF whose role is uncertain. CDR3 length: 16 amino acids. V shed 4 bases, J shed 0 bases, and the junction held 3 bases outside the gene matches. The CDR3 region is CASSETSGSSYNEQFF. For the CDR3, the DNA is TGTGCCAGCAGCGAAACTAGCGGGAGCTCCTACAATGAGCAGTTCTTC.

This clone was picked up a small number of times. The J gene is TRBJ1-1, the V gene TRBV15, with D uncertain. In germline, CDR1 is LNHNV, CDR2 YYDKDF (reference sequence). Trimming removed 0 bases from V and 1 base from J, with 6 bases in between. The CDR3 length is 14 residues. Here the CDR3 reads CATSRDTENTEAFF. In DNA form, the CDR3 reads TGTGCCACCAGCAGAGATACAGAGAACACTGAAGCTTTCTTT.

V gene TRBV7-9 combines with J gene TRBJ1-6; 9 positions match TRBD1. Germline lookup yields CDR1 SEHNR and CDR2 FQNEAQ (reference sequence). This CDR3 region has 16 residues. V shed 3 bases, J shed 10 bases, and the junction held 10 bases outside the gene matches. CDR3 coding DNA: TGTGCCAGCAGCTTTGGTCGGACAGGGGTAAGATCACCCCTCCACTTT. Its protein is CASSFGRTGVRSPLHF.

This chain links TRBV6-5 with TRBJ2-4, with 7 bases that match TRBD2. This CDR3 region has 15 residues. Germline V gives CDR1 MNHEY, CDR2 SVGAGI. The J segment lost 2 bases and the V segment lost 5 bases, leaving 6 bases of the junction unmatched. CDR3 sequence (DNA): TGTGCCAGCAGTGCCGGGGGGTCACCCAAAAACATTCAGTACTTC. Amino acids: CASSAGGSPKNIQYF.

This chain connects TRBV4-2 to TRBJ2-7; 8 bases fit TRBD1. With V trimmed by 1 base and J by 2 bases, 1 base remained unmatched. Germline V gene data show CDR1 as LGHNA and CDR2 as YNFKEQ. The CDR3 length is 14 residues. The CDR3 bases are TGTGCCAGCAGCCAAGGGACAGGGACCTACGAGCAGTACTTC. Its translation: CASSQGTGTYEQYF.

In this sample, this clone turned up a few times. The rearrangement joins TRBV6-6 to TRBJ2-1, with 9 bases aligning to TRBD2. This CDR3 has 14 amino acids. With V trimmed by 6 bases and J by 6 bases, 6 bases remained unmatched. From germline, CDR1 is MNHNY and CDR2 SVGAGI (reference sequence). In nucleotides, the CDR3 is TGTGCCAGCAGGTCTAGCGGGACTGGCAATGAGCAGTTCTTC. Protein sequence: CASRSSGTGNEQFF.

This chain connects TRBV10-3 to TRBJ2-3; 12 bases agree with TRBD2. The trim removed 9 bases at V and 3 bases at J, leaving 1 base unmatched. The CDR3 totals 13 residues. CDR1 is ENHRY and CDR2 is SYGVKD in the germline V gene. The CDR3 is CAILAGGTDTQYF. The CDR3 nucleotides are TGTGCCATACTAGCGGGGGGTACAGATACGCAGTATTTT.

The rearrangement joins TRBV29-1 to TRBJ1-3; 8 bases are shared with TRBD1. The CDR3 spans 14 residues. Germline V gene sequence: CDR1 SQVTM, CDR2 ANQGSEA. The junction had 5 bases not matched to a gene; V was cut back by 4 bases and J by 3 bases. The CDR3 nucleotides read TGCAGCGTTGGGCAGGGGGCGTATGGAAACACCATATATTTT. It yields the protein CSVGQGAYGNTIYF.

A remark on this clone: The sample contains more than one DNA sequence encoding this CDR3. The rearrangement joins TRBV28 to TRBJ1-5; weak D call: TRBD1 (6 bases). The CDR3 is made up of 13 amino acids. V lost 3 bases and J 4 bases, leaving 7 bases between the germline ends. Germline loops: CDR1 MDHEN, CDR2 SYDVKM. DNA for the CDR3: TGTGCCAGCAGTTTGCAGGGGAATCAGCCCCAGCATTTT. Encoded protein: CASSLQGNQPQHF.

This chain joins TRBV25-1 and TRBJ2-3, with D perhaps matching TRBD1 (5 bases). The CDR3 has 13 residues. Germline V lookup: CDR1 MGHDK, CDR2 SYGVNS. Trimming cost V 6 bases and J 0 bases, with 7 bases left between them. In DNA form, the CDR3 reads TGTGCCAGCAGCCCAGGGAGCACAGATACGCAGTATTTT. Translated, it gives CASSPGSTDTQYF.

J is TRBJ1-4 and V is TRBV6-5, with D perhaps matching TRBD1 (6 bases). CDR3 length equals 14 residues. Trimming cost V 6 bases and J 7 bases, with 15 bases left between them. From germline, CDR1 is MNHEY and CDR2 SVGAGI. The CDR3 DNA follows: TGTGCCAGCAGGACTGGGGGGGGGCTTGAAAAACTGTTTTTT. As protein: CASRTGGGLEKLFF.